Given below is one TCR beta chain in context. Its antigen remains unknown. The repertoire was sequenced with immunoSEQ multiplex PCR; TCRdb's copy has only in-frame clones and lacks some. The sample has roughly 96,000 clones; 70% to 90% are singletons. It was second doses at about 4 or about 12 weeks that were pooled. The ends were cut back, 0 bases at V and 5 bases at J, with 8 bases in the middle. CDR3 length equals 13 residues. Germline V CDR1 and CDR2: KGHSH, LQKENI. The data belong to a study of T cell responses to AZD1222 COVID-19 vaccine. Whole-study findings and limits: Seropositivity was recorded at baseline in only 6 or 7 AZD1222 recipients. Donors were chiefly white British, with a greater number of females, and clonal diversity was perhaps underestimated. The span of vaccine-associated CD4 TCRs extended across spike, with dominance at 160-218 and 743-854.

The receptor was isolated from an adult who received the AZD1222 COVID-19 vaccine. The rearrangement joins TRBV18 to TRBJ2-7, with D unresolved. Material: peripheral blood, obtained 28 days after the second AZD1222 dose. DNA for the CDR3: TGTGCCAGCTCACCACCGGTCGGCGACGAGCAGTACTTC. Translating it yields CASSPPVGDEQYF.